This T cell receptor beta chain came from a study of T cell changes during pregnancy in multiple sclerosis. The table came from immunoSEQ multiplex PCR; TCRdb's copy has only in-frame clones and leaves some out. There are more than 20,000 clones in the sample; 90% occur only once, and roughly a tenth lies in the top ten. This clone occurred once. Sequenced material: CD8+ T cells from peripheral blood mononuclear cells, taken in the third trimester of pregnancy. The receptor comes from a female donor in good health, enrolled as a control in a pregnancy study.

CDR3 in DNA: TGTGCCAGCAGCCAAGGAGAGGGGGCGTCCTATGGCTACACCTTC. It is translated as CASSQGEGASYGYTF. J is TRBJ1-2 and V is TRBV4-2; TRBD1 agrees at 7 bases. The V and J ends lost 1 base and 4 bases, in that order; junction bases with no gene match: 6. In germline, CDR1 is LGHNA, CDR2 YNFKEQ. The CDR3 loop spans 15 amino acids.